Listed below are T cell receptor beta chains from one sample, sequenced in a study of Graves' ophthalmopathy and Graves' hyperthyroidism. TCRdb re-called the multiplex PCR reads with MiXCR, one entry per CDR3 protein. The table lists hundreds of thousands of distinct CDR3 sequences, 22% of them singletons, with about 6.6% in the top ten. The sequencing input was peripheral blood. These receptors all stem from a young woman with stable Graves' hyperthyroidism. Some clones in this sample may be carry-over from other donors' samples. Both conserved end residues are part of each CDR3. The D gene is left open where the match is weak.

D gene,V gene,J gene,CDR3 protein
NA,TRBV29-1,TRBJ1-1,CSVGFKAENTEAFF
NA,TRBV18,TRBJ1-2,CASSLQESYGYTF
NA,TRBV20-1,TRBJ1-1,CSAMGPGGGRGDTEAFF
NA,TRBV15,TRBJ1-5,CATSRDLGGEEPQHF
NA,TRBV6-1,TRBJ1-1,CASSPPGLTEAFF
TRBD1,TRBV6-5,TRBJ2-6,CASIRVRTGWDSGANVLTF
TRBD1,TRBV6-1,TRBJ1-2,CASSRQGQGKGGYTF
TRBD2,TRBV20-1,TRBJ2-7,CSVSPLSAGGRYEQYF
NA,TRBV11-2,TRBJ1-3,CASSSRHSGNTIYF
NA,TRBV29-1,TRBJ2-5,CSVVSGDVGTQYF
NA,TRBV15,TRBJ1-2,CATSRDKGIYGYTF
NA,TRBV2,TRBJ2-7,CASSELGGLIYEQYF
NA,TRBV29-1,TRBJ2-2,CSVRSPRTGELFF
TRBD1,TRBV10-3,TRBJ1-6,CAISDPGTGVAPLHF
NA,TRBV6-2/TRBV6-3,TRBJ2-7,CASSYPWGRGYEQYF
TRBD1,TRBV6-1,TRBJ1-2,CASSLTGGASGYTF
NA,TRBV5-1,TRBJ1-1,CASSLVEVGAEAFF
NA,TRBV11-3,TRBJ2-7,CASSLAASVSWQYF
TRBD2,TRBV12-3/TRBV12-4,TRBJ2-4,CASLSGLAGGSNIQYF
NA,TRBV7-2,TRBJ1-2,CASSLFEVNYGYTF
NA,TRBV12-3/TRBV12-4,TRBJ1-2,CASSLGREGANYGYTF
TRBD1,TRBV28,TRBJ1-2,CASRTGGGYGYTF
TRBD1,TRBV2,TRBJ2-5,CASSEGTGLEETQYF
NA,TRBV11-2,TRBJ2-7,CASSGRTVSPSYEQYF
TRBD1,TRBV6-1,TRBJ1-5,CASGTGGGNQPQHF
NA,TRBV6-1,TRBJ2-7,CASRDGLYYEQYF
TRBD1,TRBV6-5,TRBJ1-1,CASSYGTERNTKAFF